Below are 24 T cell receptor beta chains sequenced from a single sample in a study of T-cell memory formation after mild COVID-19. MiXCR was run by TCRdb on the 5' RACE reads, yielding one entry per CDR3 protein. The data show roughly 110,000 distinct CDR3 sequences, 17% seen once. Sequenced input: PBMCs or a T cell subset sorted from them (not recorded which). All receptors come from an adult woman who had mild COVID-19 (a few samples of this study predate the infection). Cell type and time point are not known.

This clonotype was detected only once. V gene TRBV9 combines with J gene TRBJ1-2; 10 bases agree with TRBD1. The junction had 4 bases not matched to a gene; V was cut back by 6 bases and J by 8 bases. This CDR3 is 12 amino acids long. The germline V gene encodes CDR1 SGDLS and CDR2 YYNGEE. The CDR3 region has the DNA TGTGCCAGCACCGGGACAGGGGAAGGCTACACCTTC. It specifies CASTGTGEGYTF.

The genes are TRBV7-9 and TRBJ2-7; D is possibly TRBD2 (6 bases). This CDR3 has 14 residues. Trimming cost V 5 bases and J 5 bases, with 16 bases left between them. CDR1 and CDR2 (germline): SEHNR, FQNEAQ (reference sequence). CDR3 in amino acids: CASSLGGAGDEQYF. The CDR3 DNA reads TGTGCCAGCAGCCTGGGGGGAGCGGGCGACGAGCAGTACTTC.

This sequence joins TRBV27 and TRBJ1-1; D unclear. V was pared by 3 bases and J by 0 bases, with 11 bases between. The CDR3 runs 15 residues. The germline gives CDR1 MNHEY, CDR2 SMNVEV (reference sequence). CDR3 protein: CASSFSPTLNTEAFF. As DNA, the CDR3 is TGTGCCAGCAGTTTCTCTCCAACCTTGAACACTGAAGCTTTCTTT.

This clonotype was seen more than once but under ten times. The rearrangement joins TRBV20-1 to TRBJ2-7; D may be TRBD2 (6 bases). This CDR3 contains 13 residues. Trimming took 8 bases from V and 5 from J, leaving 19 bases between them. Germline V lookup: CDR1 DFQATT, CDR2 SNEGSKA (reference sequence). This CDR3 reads CSTRLVRLDEQYF. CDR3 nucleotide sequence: TGCAGTACCAGACTAGTGCGCCTGGACGAGCAGTACTTC.

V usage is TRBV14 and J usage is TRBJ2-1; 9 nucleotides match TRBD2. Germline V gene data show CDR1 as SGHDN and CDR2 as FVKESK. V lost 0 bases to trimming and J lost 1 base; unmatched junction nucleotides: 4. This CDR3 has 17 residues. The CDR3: CASSQEVAGVSYNEQFF. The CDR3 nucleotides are TGTGCCAGCAGCCAAGAGGTAGCGGGAGTTTCCTACAATGAGCAGTTCTTC.

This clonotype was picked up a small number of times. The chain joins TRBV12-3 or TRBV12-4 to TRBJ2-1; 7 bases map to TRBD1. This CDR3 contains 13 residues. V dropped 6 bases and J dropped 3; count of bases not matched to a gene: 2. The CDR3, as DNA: TGTGCCAGCAGGGGACAGATCTACAATGAGCAGTTCTTC. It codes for CASRGQIYNEQFF.

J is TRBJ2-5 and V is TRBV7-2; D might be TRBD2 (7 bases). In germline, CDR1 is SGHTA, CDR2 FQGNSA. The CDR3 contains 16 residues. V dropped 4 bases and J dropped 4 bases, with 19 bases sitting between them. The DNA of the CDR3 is TGTGCCAGCAGCTCCCTTAATAGGGGGAGGGGAGAGACCCAGTACTTC. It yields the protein CASSSLNRGRGETQYF.

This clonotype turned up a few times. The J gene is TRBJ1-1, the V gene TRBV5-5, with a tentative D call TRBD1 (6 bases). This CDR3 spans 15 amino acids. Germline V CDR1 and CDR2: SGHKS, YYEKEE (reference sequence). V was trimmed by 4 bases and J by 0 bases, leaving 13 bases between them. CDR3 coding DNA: TGTGCCAGCAGCACAGGACAGTACATGAACACTGAAGCTTTCTTT. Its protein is CASSTGQYMNTEAFF.

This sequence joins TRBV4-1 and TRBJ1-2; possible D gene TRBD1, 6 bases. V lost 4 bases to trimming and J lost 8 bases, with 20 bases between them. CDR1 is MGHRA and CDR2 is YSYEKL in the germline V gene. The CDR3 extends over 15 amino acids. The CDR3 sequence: CASSLEPVGAPGYTF. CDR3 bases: TGCGCCAGCAGCCTCGAACCGGTGGGGGCGCCGGGCTACACCTTC.

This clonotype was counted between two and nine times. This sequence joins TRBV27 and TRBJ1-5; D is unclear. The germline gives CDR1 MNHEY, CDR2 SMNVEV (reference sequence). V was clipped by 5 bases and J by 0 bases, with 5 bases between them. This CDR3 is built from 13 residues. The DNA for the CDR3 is TGTGCCAGCAGTATTAATAGCAATCAGCCCCAGCATTTT. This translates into CASSINSNQPQHF.

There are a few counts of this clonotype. CDR3 sequence (DNA): TGTGCCAGCTGGGGCGGGGGGCCCTACCAAGAGACCCAGTACTTC. This translates into CASWGGGPYQETQYF. The chain is built from TRBV2 and TRBJ2-5; TRBD2 matches at 8 bases. The V gene end was trimmed by 8 bases and the J gene end by 0 bases; junction bases not matched to a gene: 8. The length of the CDR3 is 15 residues. CDR1 and CDR2 from the germline V gene are SNHLY and FYNNEI.

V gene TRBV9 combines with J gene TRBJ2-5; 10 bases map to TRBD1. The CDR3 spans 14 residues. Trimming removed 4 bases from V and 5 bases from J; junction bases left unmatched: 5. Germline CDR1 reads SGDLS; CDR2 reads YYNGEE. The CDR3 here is CASSPGTGVETQYF. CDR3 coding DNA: TGTGCCAGCAGCCCGGGGACAGGGGTCGAGACCCAGTACTTC.

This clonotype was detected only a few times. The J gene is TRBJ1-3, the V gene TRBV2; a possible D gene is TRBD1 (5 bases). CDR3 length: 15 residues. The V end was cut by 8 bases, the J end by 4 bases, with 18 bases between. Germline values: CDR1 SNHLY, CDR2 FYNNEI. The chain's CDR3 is CASDLRGTEGNTIYF. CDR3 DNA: TGTGCCAGCGACCTCCGGGGGACCGAAGGAAACACCATATATTTT. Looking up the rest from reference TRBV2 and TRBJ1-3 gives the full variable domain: EPEVTQTPSHQVTQMGQEVILRCVPISNHLYFYWYRQILGQKVEFLVSFYNNEISEKSEIFDDQFSVERPDGSNFTLKIRSTKLEDSAMYFCASDLRGTEGNTIYFGEGSWLTVV.

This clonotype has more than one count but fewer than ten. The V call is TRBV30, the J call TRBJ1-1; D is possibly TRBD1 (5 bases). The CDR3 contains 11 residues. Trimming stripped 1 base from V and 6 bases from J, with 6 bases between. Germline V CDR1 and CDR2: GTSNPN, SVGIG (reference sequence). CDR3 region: CAWSAGPEAFF. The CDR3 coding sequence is TGTGCCTGGAGTGCGGGACCTGAAGCTTTCTTT.

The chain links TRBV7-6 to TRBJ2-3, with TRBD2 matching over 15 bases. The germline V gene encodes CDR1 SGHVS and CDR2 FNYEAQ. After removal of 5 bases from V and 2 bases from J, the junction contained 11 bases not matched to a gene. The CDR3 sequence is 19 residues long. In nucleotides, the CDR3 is TGTGCCAGCAGCCCCGGTCGGACTAGCGGGGGGGCTAACACAGATACGCAGTATTTT. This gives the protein CASSPGRTSGGANTDTQYF.

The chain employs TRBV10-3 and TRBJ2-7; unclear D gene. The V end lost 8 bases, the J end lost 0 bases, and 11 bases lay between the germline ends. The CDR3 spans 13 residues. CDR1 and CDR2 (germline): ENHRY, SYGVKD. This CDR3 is CAIGPASSYEQYF. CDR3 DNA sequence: TGTGCCATCGGTCCAGCCTCCTCCTACGAGCAGTACTTC.

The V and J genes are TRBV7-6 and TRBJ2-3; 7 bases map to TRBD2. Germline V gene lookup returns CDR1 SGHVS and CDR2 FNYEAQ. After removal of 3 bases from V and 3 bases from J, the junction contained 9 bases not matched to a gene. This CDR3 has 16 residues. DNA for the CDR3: TGTGCCAGCAGCTTCGGACTAGGTGTCTTTACAGATACGCAGTATTTT. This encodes CASSFGLGVFTDTQYF.

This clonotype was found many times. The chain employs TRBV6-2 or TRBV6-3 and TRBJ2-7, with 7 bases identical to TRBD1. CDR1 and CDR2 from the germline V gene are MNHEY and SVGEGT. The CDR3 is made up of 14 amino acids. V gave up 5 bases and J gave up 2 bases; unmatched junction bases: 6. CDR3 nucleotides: TGTGCCAGCAGTCGTACCGGGACAGCCTACGAGCAGTACTTC. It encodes CASSRTGTAYEQYF.

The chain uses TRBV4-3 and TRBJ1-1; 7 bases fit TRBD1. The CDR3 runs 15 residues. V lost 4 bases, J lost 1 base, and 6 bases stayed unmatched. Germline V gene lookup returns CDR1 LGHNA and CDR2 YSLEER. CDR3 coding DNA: TGCGCCAGCAGCCTAAGGACAGGCAAGAACACTGAAGCTTTCTTT. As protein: CASSLRTGKNTEAFF.

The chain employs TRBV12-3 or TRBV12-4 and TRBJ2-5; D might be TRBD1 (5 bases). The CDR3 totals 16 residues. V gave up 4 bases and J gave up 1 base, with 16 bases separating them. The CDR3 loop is CASSWTPGASQETQYF. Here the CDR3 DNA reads TGTGCCAGCAGTTGGACACCTGGAGCCTCCCAAGAGACCCAGTACTTC.

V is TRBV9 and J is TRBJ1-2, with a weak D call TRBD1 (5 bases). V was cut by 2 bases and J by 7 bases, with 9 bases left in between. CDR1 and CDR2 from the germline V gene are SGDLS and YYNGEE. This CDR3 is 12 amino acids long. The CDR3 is CASSVGGIGYTF. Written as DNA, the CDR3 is TGTGCCAGCAGCGTCGGGGGAATTGGCTACACCTTC.

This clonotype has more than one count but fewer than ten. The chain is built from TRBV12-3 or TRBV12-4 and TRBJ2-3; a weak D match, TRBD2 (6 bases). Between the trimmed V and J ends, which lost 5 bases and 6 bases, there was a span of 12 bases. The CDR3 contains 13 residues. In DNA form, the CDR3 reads TGTGCCAGCAGTCCGGGACTGCTGGATACGCAGTATTTT. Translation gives CASSPGLLDTQYF.

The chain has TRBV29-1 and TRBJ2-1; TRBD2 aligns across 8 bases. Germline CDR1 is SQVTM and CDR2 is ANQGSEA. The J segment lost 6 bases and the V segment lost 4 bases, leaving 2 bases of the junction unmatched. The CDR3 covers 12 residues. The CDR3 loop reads CSVVSGSNEQFF. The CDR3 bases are TGCAGCGTTGTAAGCGGGAGCAATGAGCAGTTCTTC.

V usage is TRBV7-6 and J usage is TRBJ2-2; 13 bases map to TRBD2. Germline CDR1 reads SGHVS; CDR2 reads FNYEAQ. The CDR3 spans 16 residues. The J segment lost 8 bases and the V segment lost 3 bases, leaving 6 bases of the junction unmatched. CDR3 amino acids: CASSFGLAGESGELFF. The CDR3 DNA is TGTGCCAGCAGCTTCGGACTAGCGGGAGAATCTGGGGAGCTGTTTTTT.